This T cell receptor beta chain was sequenced in a study of shared clonotypes between healthy human individuals. V lost 2 bases, J lost 5 bases, and 8 bases stayed unmatched. Germline-derived CDR1 and CDR2 are MNHEY and SVGAGI. This CDR3 spans 15 amino acids. Memory CD4+ cells were the fraction left after CD45RA+ naive selection. Every subset had its genomic DNA shared out evenly among several immunoSEQ plates. Some clones are missing from TCRdb's copy, which holds only in-frame ones; the method was immunoSEQ multiplex PCR. This table holds approximately 1,000,000 clones, 78% found once. The chain has TRBV6-5 and TRBJ2-5; 7 bases agree with TRBD2. The sequencing input was memory CD4+ T cells from PBMCs. Subset: CD45RA-negative fraction. This sequence was found in a man aged 18 to 30 in good health. Some clones in this sample may be carry-over from other donors' samples. The CDR3 bases are TGTGCCAGCAGTTACCTTCCTAGCGGCGGGGAGACCCAGTACTTC. Amino acid sequence: CASSYLPSGGETQYF.